This T cell receptor beta chain was captured in a study of Graves' ophthalmopathy and Graves' hyperthyroidism. RNA transcripts yielded amplified TCR beta CDR3 regions. First-round RT-PCR with HTBI primers preceded a second-round multiplex PCR. One entry per CDR3 protein results from TCRdb running MiXCR on the multiplex PCR reads. The sample holds about 240,000 distinct CDR3 sequences, around 45% seen once. The source of the PBMCs was 8.5 to 10 ml of fresh peripheral blood. Comment on this clonotype: The antigen is not known.

The study, taken as a whole, reports: Ophthalmopathy progression predictions by the model showed 72% to 80% specificity and approximately 70% sensitivity. Ophthalmopathy could be told apart from stable hyperthyroidism by a 13-signature model (87.88% sensitivity, roughly 81% specificity).

CDR1 is ENHRY, CDR2 SYGVKD, per germline. Trimming took 6 bases from V and 4 from J, leaving 12 bases between them. The CDR3 covers 13 residues. The rearrangement uses TRBV10-3 and TRBJ1-2; D remains ambiguous. This clonotype was obtained from an adult man with Graves' ophthalmopathy. Sequences were obtained from peripheral blood. CDR3 in amino acids: CAISTEEAYGYTF. The CDR3 DNA reads TGTGCCATCAGCACCGAGGAGGCCTATGGCTACACCTTC.